The entry below gives a single T cell receptor beta chain sequence along with its context. Its specificity is not known. V lost 5 bases, J lost 3 bases, and 5 bases stayed unmatched. CDR3 length: 14 amino acids. Per germline, CDR1 SGHTA and CDR2 FQGNSA. These data are taken from a study of T cell responses to AZD1222 COVID-19 vaccine. The repertoire was sequenced with immunoSEQ multiplex PCR; TCRdb's copy has only in-frame clones and lacks some. The sample yields about 150,000 clones, about 87% seen once. Whole-study findings and limits: Spike-specific TCR repertoires showed rising breadth and depth after two AZD1222 doses.

The sample in question was peripheral blood, obtained on day 0 of MenACWY control vaccination. This chain uses TRBV7-2 with TRBJ1-1; 8 nucleotides agree with TRBD1. The receptor was derived from an adult in good health. Written as DNA, the CDR3 is TGTGCCAGCAGCCGGACAGGGTCCGACACTGAAGCTTTCTTT. Encoded protein: CASSRTGSDTEAFF.